This T cell receptor beta chain was found in a study of beta chain features in type 1 diabetes (dated by TCRdb to 2017 to 2018). Study-wide context: Mean age, gender distribution, total cell number and subset yield did not differ between patients and healthy donors. Regulatory and stem cell-like memory subsets were isolated from only 8 patients and about eight healthy donors, whereas naive and central memory subsets came from all 30 or so donors. A total of about 110 million sorted cells were examined across all samples, and the number of cells per subset was strongly correlated with RNA yield. The study compared TCRB repertoires of sorted circulating CD4+ T cell subsets between recently diagnosed type 1 diabetes patients and matched healthy donors. Results and caveats for the whole study, not just this receptor: Because cDNA rather than genomic DNA was sequenced, highly expressing activated cells could have been over-represented, although no difference in activation and CD3 levels was found between groups. Because the HLA sub-analyses included only small numbers of individuals, any influence of HLA type on TCRB rearrangement was left unresolved. Type 1 diabetes patients showed a moderate but significant shortening of TCRB CDR3 length in all four CD4+ subsets. Naive, central memory and regulatory TCRB repertoires appeared more similar among patients than among healthy donors. Fewer insertions and more nucleotide deletions at VDJ recombination sites were observed in patients with type 1 diabetes, implying thymic rearrangement abnormalities. PCR may preferentially amplify shorter templates, but because patient and control samples were amplified and corrected together, any resulting skew would affect both groups equally.

This clone showed up just a few times. The antigen it recognizes is unknown. No base-level quality is on record; no much larger clone is a single base apart. The High Capacity cDNA Reverse Transcription Kit was used to reverse transcribe all of the isolated RNA, meaning that expressed TCRB transcripts were what got sequenced. Naive, central memory and regulatory T cell samples underwent deep immunoSEQ sequencing, averaging about 3.57 million total reads per sample. Sorted cells were lysed in RLT buffer and RNA was extracted with DNase-treated RNeasy Micro or Mini kits, depending on cell number. Each cell subset was processed on its own to prevent cross-contamination, while patient and healthy donor samples were processed together. Using the immunoSEQ multiplex PCR, TCRB sequences were amplified from cDNA into 87-bp fragments spanning the CDR3 region. Amplicons were sequenced on the Illumina HiSeq platform. On the authors' methods: PCR bias was computationally corrected using synthetic template baselines, reads within Hamming distance 2 were collapsed, and singletons that could not be merged were discarded. Reads were aligned against IMGT so that V, D and J genes, CDR3 length and insertions or deletions at six rearrangement sites could be assigned. Within each subset, clonotype counts were normalized to sorted cell number, after which true diversity and Gini coefficients were computed with the tcR R package. Repertoire sharing was quantified using the overlap coefficient calculated on TCRB nucleotide sequences. The source is immuneACCESS, and TCRdb retained only in-frame sequences with V and J called. Part of the clones is not carried over; for the studies checked, unresolved V genes explain less than half of this, and the remainder is unexplained. D and trimming were read from the DNA, whereas the V and J calls and clone size are those reported in that table. This sample is represented by roughly 150,000 clones; about 8.3% of them were singletons. Approximately 0.56% of the sample lies in the top ten.

V is cut back by 2 bases and J by 3 bases, with 7 bases in the junction unmatched. CDR1 SGHRS and CDR2 YFSETQ were looked up in the germline V gene. The CDR3 contains 16 residues, cysteine and phenylalanine counted. The only DNA kept is the CDR3, 48 bases in frame from the first base. Each donor gave one peripheral blood draw, averaging roughly 120 mL, which was collected into heparinised tubes. A BD FACSAria II was used to sort naive, central memory, regulatory and stem cell-like memory CD4+ T cells with a panel that included CD45RO, CCR7, CD25, CD127, CD95 and CD27. A purity above 98% was achieved for all sorted populations. PBMCs were isolated right away by Lymphoprep density gradient centrifugation and were stained directly, without culture. So that batch effects would be minimized, each experiment stained and sorted samples in pairs, pairing one healthy donor with one patient.

The sequence is built from TRBV5-1 and TRBJ2-5; TRBD2 fits 10 bases in the junction. The sequence was obtained from a woman between 18 and 29 years old with type 1 diabetes. Sequencing used central memory CD4+ T cells from blood. The nucleotide sequence is TGCGCCAGCAGCTTCCTAGCGGGAGTGGGGAAAGAGACCCAGTACTTC. Translation gives CASSFLAGVGKETQYF. The entire variable domain, with the stretches around the CDR3 drawn from the reference TRBV5-1 and TRBJ2-5 proteins, is KAGVTQTPRYLIKTRGQQVTLSCSPISGHRSVSWYQQTPGQGLQFLFEYFSETQRNKGNFPGRFSGRQFSNSRSEMNVSTLELGDSALYLCASSFLAGVGKETQYFGPGTRLLVL.